Below, 30 T cell receptor beta chains from the same sample are listed, as sequenced in a study of T cells after yellow fever vaccination. MiXCR was run by TCRdb on the 5' RACE reads, yielding one entry per CDR3 protein. The table has hundreds of thousands of distinct CDR3 sequences, more than 3% seen once. The sample consisted of PBMCs, taken on the day of the yellow fever booster vaccination. Every receptor here comes from a man aged 18 to 29 who received the YFV17D yellow fever vaccine.

The sample holds many counts of this clonotype. V usage is TRBV5-1 and J usage is TRBJ1-2, with D uncertain. Germline CDR1 is SGHRS and CDR2 is YFSETQ. V was cut by 0 bases and J by 4 bases, with 16 bases left in between. CDR3 length: 16 amino acids. The CDR3 loop reads CASSLAYAGSSYGYTF. CDR3 DNA: TGCGCCAGCAGCTTGGCCTACGCAGGCTCTTCCTATGGCTACACCTTC. The whole variable domain, remainder taken from reference TRBV5-1 and TRBJ1-2, is KAGVTQTPRYLIKTRGQQVTLSCSPISGHRSVSWYQQTPGQGLQFLFEYFSETQRNKGNFPGRFSGRQFSNSRSEMNVSTLELGDSALYLCASSLAYAGSSYGYTFGSGTRLTVV.

In this sample, this clonotype turned up many times. The V gene is TRBV6-6, the J gene TRBJ2-5; D could derive from TRBD1 or TRBD2 (5 bases each). Trimming removed 7 bases from V and 3 bases from J, with 18 bases in between. The CDR3 is 15 amino acids. Germline loops: CDR1 MNHNY, CDR2 SVGAGI (reference sequence). CDR3 residues: CASTLSGTSKETQYF. For the CDR3, the DNA is TGTGCCAGCACCCTGTCGGGGACCAGTAAAGAGACCCAGTACTTC.

In this sample, this clonotype turned up many times. The J gene is TRBJ2-3, the V gene TRBV24-1; possibly TRBD1 or TRBD2 for D (5 bases each). The ends were cut back, 9 bases at V and 1 base at J, with 16 bases in the middle. Germline V gene lookup returns CDR1 KGHDR and CDR2 SFDVKD. CDR3 length: 15 residues. CDR3 in DNA: TGTGCCACCCGCCGAGGGGTCGGCGGCACAGATACGCAGTATTTT. It translates to CATRRGVGGTDTQYF.

The V call is TRBV6-5, the J call TRBJ2-7; no firm D call. The CDR3 extends over 14 amino acids. Germline CDR1 is MNHEY and CDR2 is SVGAGI. The V end lost 2 bases, the J end lost 0 bases, and 8 bases lay between the germline ends. The CDR3 bases are TGTGCCAGCAGTTACGATCCGAACTCCTACGAGCAGTACGTC. Its translation: CASSYDPNSYEQYV.

This clonotype turned up a few times. This chain uses TRBV19 with TRBJ2-4; a weak D match, TRBD1 (5 bases). Germline CDR1 is LNHDA and CDR2 is SQIVND (reference sequence). Trimming removed 4 bases from V and 5 bases from J, with 12 bases in between. The CDR3 runs 14 residues. CDR3 sequence: CASSTMTDQNIQYF. The CDR3 DNA reads as TGTGCCAGTAGTACAATGACAGACCAAAACATTCAGTACTTC.

V and J are TRBV6-5 and TRBJ1-1; D remains ambiguous. This CDR3 has 15 residues. Trimming removed 0 bases at V and 1 base at J, with 9 bases between. Germline assignment: CDR1 MNHEY and CDR2 SVGAGI. The CDR3 is CASSYSRWQNTEAFF. CDR3 in DNA: TGTGCCAGCAGTTACTCGAGGTGGCAGAACACTGAAGCTTTCTTT.

This clonotype has at least ten counts. The rearrangement links TRBV4-2 to TRBJ2-4; D call uncertain. The V end was cut by 4 bases, the J end by 3 bases, with 10 bases between. Germline V gene lookup returns CDR1 LGHNA and CDR2 YNFKEQ. The CDR3 consists of 14 residues. The CDR3 region has the DNA TGTGCCAGCAGCCCCGGGTTGGTCAAAAACATTCAGTACTTC. Translated: CASSPGLVKNIQYF.

At least ten counts were recorded for this clonotype. The chain combines TRBV4-2 with TRBJ1-2; no firm D call. Germline CDR1 reads LGHNA; CDR2 reads YNFKEQ. Trimming stripped 0 bases from V and 4 bases from J, with 9 bases between. The CDR3 loop spans 14 amino acids. CDR3 loop: CASSQDAGIYGYTF. The DNA of the CDR3 is TGTGCCAGCAGCCAAGATGCCGGGATCTATGGCTACACCTTC.

This clonotype was counted many times. V usage is TRBV5-4 and J usage is TRBJ2-5, with D perhaps assigned TRBD1 or TRBD2 (5 bases each). In germline, CDR1 is SGHNT, CDR2 YYREEE (reference sequence). The ends were cut back, 0 bases at V and 5 bases at J, with 11 bases in the middle. The CDR3 contains 14 residues. This chain's CDR3 is CASSLATGLETQYF. The CDR3 coding sequence is TGTGCCAGCAGCTTGGCCACGGGGCTGGAGACCCAGTACTTC. The full variable domain, in which reference TRBV5-4 and TRBJ2-5 provide the parts outside the CDR3, is ETGVTQSPTHLIKTRGQQVTLRCSSQSGHNTVSWYQQALGQGPQFIFQYYREEENGRGNFPPRFSGLQFPNYSSELNVNALELDDSALYLCASSLATGLETQYFGPGTRLLVL.

The sample holds many counts of this clonotype. The chain recombines TRBV9 with TRBJ1-2; weak D call: TRBD1 (5 bases). The germline gives CDR1 SGDLS, CDR2 YYNGEE. This CDR3 has 15 amino acids. Trimming pared 4 bases from V and 5 bases from J, leaving 18 bases between. CDR3 residues: CASSPHYPGRYGYTF. CDR3 DNA: TGTGCCAGCAGCCCCCATTATCCGGGACGTTATGGCTACACCTTC.

This clonotype was seen ten or more times. One end of the junction does not line up with germline, which may come from a read error. DNA of the CDR3: TGTGCCAGCAGTCGGACAGGGGATTACACTGAGCAGTTCTTC. Protein: CASSRTGDYTEQFF. This chain connects TRBV7-9 to TRBJ2-1; 9 bases line up with TRBD1. The CDR3 runs to 14 residues. CDR1 and CDR2 (germline): SEHNR, FQNEAQ (reference sequence).

In this sample, this clonotype turned up a few times. The rearrangement uses TRBV6-2 or TRBV6-3 and TRBJ2-5; D is ambiguous. The CDR3 loop spans 13 amino acids. Germline-derived CDR1 and CDR2 are MNHEY and SVGEGT. V lost 7 bases to trimming and J lost 5 bases, with 14 bases between them. DNA of the CDR3: TGTGCCAGCAAAAAACTTGATTTGGAGACCCAGTACTTC. Its protein product is CASKKLDLETQYF.

This clonotype was recorded at least ten times. This chain uses TRBV7-8 with TRBJ2-1; D call uncertain. The germline gives CDR1 SGHVS, CDR2 FQNEAQ. The CDR3 runs 16 residues. Between the trimmed V and J ends, which lost 1 base and 0 bases, there was a span of 10 bases. The CDR3 DNA sequence: TGTGCCAGCAGCTTAGTTTCCGAACCCTCCTACAATGAGCAGTTCTTC. Amino acids: CASSLVSEPSYNEQFF.

The chain is built from TRBV23-1 and TRBJ2-7, with D unclear. TRBV23-1 is an ORF, with its function uncertain. This CDR3 spans 13 amino acids. Trimming took 0 bases from V and 7 from J, leaving 10 bases between them. The CDR3 protein is CASSQSSGEEQYV. CDR3 bases: TGCGCCAGCAGTCAATCGAGTGGGGAAGAGCAGTACGTC.

This clonotype was detected many times. The V call is TRBV4-2, the J call TRBJ1-1; tentative D call: TRBD1 (5 bases). Germline loops: CDR1 LGHNA, CDR2 YNFKEQ. Trimming took 0 bases from V and 0 from J, leaving 14 bases between them. The CDR3 extends over 17 amino acids. The CDR3 is CASSQEVKGPLNTEAFF. The CDR3 DNA reads TGTGCCAGCAGCCAAGAGGTTAAGGGGCCCTTGAACACTGAAGCTTTCTTT.

This clonotype was seen ten or more times. The chain joins TRBV12-3 or TRBV12-4 to TRBJ1-5, with 9 bases that match TRBD1. The CDR3 sequence is 13 residues long. Trimming took 8 bases from V and 7 from J; bases not matched to a gene: 6. In nucleotides, the CDR3 is TGTGCCAGCCGGGGACAGGGCGGCCAGCCCCAGCATTTT. It encodes CASRGQGGQPQHF.

The table lists this clonotype with a few counts. The chain uses TRBV19 and TRBJ1-2, with TRBD1 matching 7 bases. Germline V gene lookup returns CDR1 LNHDA and CDR2 SQIVND (reference sequence). V dropped 6 bases and J dropped 6; count of bases not matched to a gene: 7. The CDR3 extends over 13 amino acids. This CDR3 reads CASRRTGAHGYTF. The CDR3 DNA is TGTGCCAGTAGACGTACAGGGGCCCATGGCTACACCTTC.

This clonotype was seen a handful of times. The chain combines TRBV19 with TRBJ2-4; no definite D call. This CDR3 has 15 residues. The germline CDR1 and CDR2 sequences are LNHDA and SQIVND (reference sequence). Trimming took off 5 bases at V and 0 bases at J, with 11 bases between the two ends. The chain's CDR3 is CASSPGTLAKNIQYF. CDR3 bases: TGTGCCAGTAGTCCGGGCACTCTAGCCAAAAACATTCAGTACTTC.

This clonotype was observed a handful of times. V usage is TRBV5-4 and J usage is TRBJ1-4; 8 bases agree with TRBD1. This CDR3 spans 15 amino acids. J was trimmed by 7 bases and V by 5 bases; bases with no gene match: 10. Germline V CDR1 and CDR2: SGHNT, YYREEE (reference sequence). CDR3 sequence (DNA): TGTGCCAGCAGAAATCAGGGGGCGGATGGTGAAAAACTGTTTTTT. Encoded protein: CASRNQGADGEKLFF.

The J gene is TRBJ2-1, the V gene TRBV3-1; possible D gene TRBD2, 6 bases. The CDR3 is made up of 16 amino acids. Germline V gene data show CDR1 as LGHDT and CDR2 as YNNKEL (reference sequence). V was pared by 1 base and J by 6 bases, with 16 bases between. The DNA for the CDR3 is TGTGCCAGCAGCCAAGTGGTTGACGGGGGTACCAATGAGCAGTTCTTC. Residues: CASSQVVDGGTNEQFF.

The rearrangement links TRBV11-2 to TRBJ2-5; 7 nucleotides agree with TRBD1. This CDR3 has 17 residues. Germline CDR1 reads SGHAT; CDR2 reads FQNNGV. V gave up 5 bases and J gave up 5 bases; unmatched junction bases: 17. The CDR3 protein is CASSPRGQHRGTETQYF. In DNA, the CDR3 is TGTGCCAGCAGCCCCCGCGGACAGCACAGGGGTACGGAGACCCAGTACTTC.

There are many counts of this clonotype. This sequence joins TRBV28 and TRBJ2-3; perhaps D is TRBD1 or TRBD2 (5 bases each). Trimming removed 8 bases from V and 2 bases from J, with 14 bases in between. Germline V CDR1 and CDR2: MDHEN, SYDVKM. The CDR3 spans 14 residues. The CDR3 sequence is CASFRDRHTDTQYF. Here the CDR3 DNA reads TGTGCCAGCTTCCGGGACCGGCACACAGATACGCAGTATTTT.

This clonotype came up many times. The chain is built from TRBV7-2 and TRBJ2-7; weak D call: TRBD1 (5 bases). Trimming took off 3 bases at V and 0 bases at J, with 18 bases between the two ends. The CDR3 sequence is 17 residues long. CDR1 and CDR2 (germline): SGHTA, FQGNSA. This CDR3 is CASSFAKQVLSSYEQYF. DNA of the CDR3: TGTGCCAGCAGCTTCGCTAAACAGGTGCTGAGCTCCTACGAGCAGTACTTC.

In this sample, this clonotype turned up a few times. This rearrangement joins TRBV20-1 to TRBJ1-5, with D unresolved. V was pared by 5 bases and J by 11 bases, with 19 bases between. The V gene's germline CDR1 is DFQATT and CDR2 SNEGSKA (reference sequence). CDR3 length equals 13 residues. CDR3 coding DNA: TGCAGTGCTTCCCTAGACCGGAGCCAGGCCCAGCATTTT. As protein: CSASLDRSQAQHF.

This sequence joins TRBV6-2 or TRBV6-3 and TRBJ2-7; tentative D call: TRBD1 (6 bases). The CDR3 is 13 amino acids. Trimming took off 5 bases at V and 0 bases at J, with 8 bases between the two ends. Germline V lookup: CDR1 MNHEY, CDR2 SVGEGT. In DNA, the CDR3 is TGTGCCAGCAGTGACAGGCCCTCCTACGAGCAGTACTTC. Protein: CASSDRPSYEQYF.

In this sample, this clonotype turned up many times. J is TRBJ2-3 and V is TRBV25-1; possibly TRBD1 or TRBD2 for D (5 bases each). CDR3 length equals 14 residues. Germline loops: CDR1 MGHDK, CDR2 SYGVNS. Trimming took off 4 bases at V and 0 bases at J, with 8 bases between the two ends. CDR3: CASSGWDSTDTQYF. The CDR3 nucleotides are TGTGCCAGCAGTGGATGGGACAGCACAGATACGCAGTATTTT.

J is TRBJ2-3 and V is TRBV12-3 or TRBV12-4; the match to TRBD2 covers 9 bases. The CDR3 consists of 15 residues. J lost 6 bases, V lost 0 bases, and 4 bases had no gene match. In nucleotides, the CDR3 is TGTGCCAGCAGTTTAGCCGGACTAGCGTACGATACGCAGTATTTT. Its translation is CASSLAGLAYDTQYF.

This clonotype was counted a few times. DNA of the CDR3: TGCAGTGCCGCCGGGGGTGCCGGATGGAATCAGCCCCAGCATTTT. This codes for CSAAGGAGWNQPQHF. V gene TRBV20-1 combines with J gene TRBJ1-5, with D possibly being TRBD1 (5 bases). Germline V gene lookup returns CDR1 DFQATT and CDR2 SNEGSKA (reference sequence). CDR3 length: 15 residues. V was trimmed by 6 bases and J by 4 bases, leaving 19 bases between them.

This clonotype showed up just a few times. The chain combines TRBV4-1 with TRBJ2-2; the D gene is possibly TRBD1 (6 bases). Germline V CDR1 and CDR2: MGHRA, YSYEKL. This CDR3 spans 16 amino acids. V lost 4 bases and J lost 4, with 16 bases in between. CDR3 in amino acids: CASSRLLRGGTGELFF. CDR3 sequence (DNA): TGCGCCAGCAGCCGATTACTCAGGGGCGGCACCGGGGAGCTGTTTTTT.

A few counts support this clonotype. V usage is TRBV5-6 and J usage is TRBJ1-6; D is ambiguous. V was pared by 1 base and J by 13 bases, with 12 bases between. Germline values: CDR1 SGHDT, CDR2 YYEEEE. The CDR3 has 13 residues. The CDR3 spells CASSLNPDLPLHF. The CDR3 region has the DNA TGTGCCAGCAGCTTGAACCCAGACCTGCCCCTCCACTTT.